The clone carrying this T cell receptor beta chain has more than one count but fewer than ten. This record belongs to a study of cytotoxic CD8 clonotypes in ibrutinib-treated CLL. In the study overall: Partial response was seen in approximately 25 patients and complete response in 2; after median roughly 66 months, about 14 stayed remitted, around 12 progressed.

Germline CDR1 SNHLY, CDR2 FYNNEI. The junction had 17 bases not matched to a gene; V was cut back by 10 bases and J by 5 bases. The CDR3 spans 18 residues. Sequencing used immunoSEQ multiplex PCR; TCRdb keeps in-frame clones, though not all of them. This table holds approximately 160,000 clones, around nine tenths found once. This sample comprised PBMCs, obtained at disease progression, from a patient treated with ibrutinib. The TCR originated in a human donor with chronic lymphocytic leukemia. The chain has TRBV2 and TRBJ2-2; 12 bases align to TRBD2. CDR3 DNA sequence: TGTGCCATCCTCACTAGCGGGAGGTCCCCGAGTAAGACCGGGGAGCTGTTTTTT. It encodes CAILTSGRSPSKTGELFF.